This T cell receptor (beta chain) was retrieved from a study of blood T cell repertoires in COVID-19. Study overall: Acute and convalescent COVID-19 samples came from the United States, Italy and Spain.

The CDR3 runs to 15 residues. Germline CDR1 LNHNV, CDR2 YYDKDF (reference sequence). V lost 2 bases and J 1 base, leaving 11 bases between the germline ends. In the study's own analysis: By means of reference gene primer amplification, nucleated cell counts were estimated. Sequencing used immunoSEQ multiplex PCR; TCRdb keeps in-frame clones, though not all of them. Clone size and V and J calls were adopted from that table, with D and trimming inferred from the DNA. The sample has 90,000 to 150,000 clones; roughly 90% are singletons. This clone was detected only once. The chain is built from TRBV15 and TRBJ2-5; D is unclear. Sequencing was carried out using peripheral blood. This clonotype was obtained from a man between 65 and 80 years old who had recovered from COVID-19. The CDR3 DNA reads TGTGCCACCAGCAGAACCCTGGCGGTCCAAGAGACCCAGTACTTC. Its translation: CATSRTLAVQETQYF.